The rows below give T cell receptor beta chains drawn from one sample of a study of identifying expanded T cells in peripheral blood. Sequenced by immunoSEQ multiplex PCR; TCRdb stores in-frame clones only, minus some. The table lists some 78,000 clones, roughly 91% of them singletons. Sequencing was performed on blood. Receptors originate from a person between 18 and 75 years old in good health. Each CDR3 is given with its conserved first and last residue. Each record gives: J gene, D gene, V gene, clone size, CDR3 DNA, CDR3 protein. A D gene is named only where the DNA matches it firmly. Clone size is shown for a subset of rows, as once, few, many or a class of expanded clone.

J: TRBJ2-5; D: NA; V: TRBV19; size: NA; DNA: TGTGCCAGTAGTATAGATTTGACAGCCCCTGAGACCCAGTACTTC; CDR3: CASSIDLTAPETQYF
J: TRBJ2-2; D: NA; V: TRBV7-9; size: NA; DNA: TGTGCCAGCAGCTTACGGACATCGAACACCGGGGAGCTGTTTTTT; CDR3: CASSLRTSNTGELFF
J: TRBJ2-5; D: TRBD2; V: TRBV11-2; size: NA; DNA: TGTGCCAGCAGCTTACGTCCCGCTAGCGGGGGTGTCGTGGAGACCCAGTACTTC; CDR3: CASSLRPASGGVVETQYF
J: TRBJ1-5; D: NA; V: TRBV6-5; size: NA; DNA: TGTGCCAGTAAAGACTTTGCGGCGGCTCTAGAGCCCCAGCATTTT; CDR3: CASKDFAAALEPQHF
J: TRBJ2-2; D: NA; V: TRBV7-9; size: NA; DNA: TGTGCCAGCAAAGGCCCTAACACCGGGGAGCTGTTTTTT; CDR3: CASKGPNTGELFF
J: TRBJ1-5; D: NA; V: TRBV19; size: once; DNA: TGTGCCAGTAGTGTGGCGCCGAATCAGCCCCAGCATTTT; CDR3: CASSVAPNQPQHF
J: TRBJ2-7; D: TRBD1; V: TRBV27; size: NA; DNA: TGTGCCAGCAGTTTAACCTTCGGACAGGGCGTCGCCTACGAGCAGTACTTC; CDR3: CASSLTFGQGVAYEQYF
J: TRBJ2-3; D: TRBD2; V: TRBV11-2; size: few; DNA: TGTGCCAGCAGCCAATCGGGACTAGCGGGGGGGCTGGGCACAGATACGCAGTATTTT; CDR3: CASSQSGLAGGLGTDTQYF
J: TRBJ2-3; D: NA; V: TRBV9; size: NA; DNA: TGTGCCAGCAGCGCCCATAGCGCTAGCACAGATACGCAGTATTTT; CDR3: CASSAHSASTDTQYF
J: TRBJ2-5; D: NA; V: TRBV6-5; size: NA; DNA: TGTGCCAGCAGTCTACCGGGATCTTCAGAGACCCAGTACTTC; CDR3: CASSLPGSSETQYF
J: TRBJ1-2; D: TRBD1; V: TRBV9; size: NA; DNA: TGTGCCAGCAGCGCCAATAGGGGGCAGGAAGCCTATGGCTACACCTTC; CDR3: CASSANRGQEAYGYTF
J: TRBJ1-2; D: NA; V: TRBV19; size: NA; DNA: TGTGCCAGTAGCCCTGGGTCACTAGACTATGGCTACACCTTC; CDR3: CASSPGSLDYGYTF